This T cell receptor beta chain was sequenced during a study of cytomegalovirus exposure and HLA in healthy donors (dated by TCRdb to about 2017). Regarding the research as a whole: According to an earlier analysis of several hundred of the donors, some 180 million T cells yielded roughly 100 million unique TCR beta sequences and around 280 Gb of sequence data. About 280 gigabases of sequencing data and around 87 million unique TCR sequences were included in an early release covering around 600 HLA-typed donors. Of the 398 genotyped donors, 70% to 90% were placed in the genetic ancestry cluster associated with self-reported Caucasian donors. The study aimed to test whether signatures of past pathogen exposure could be identified by cataloging public T cell receptors. The study used immunosequencing to profile the T cell repertoires of approximately 690 subjects and linked those repertoires to cytomegalovirus serostatus. Besides the first cohort of around 700 subjects, a separate validation cohort made up of over 100 different subjects was used. The study combined high-throughput TCR immunosequencing, statistical association of individual TCRs with disease status, and machine learning to predict cytomegalovirus infection status. To study patterns of TCR occurrence, a later analysis re-analyzed previously published TCR beta repertoires from several hundred donors and added high-resolution HLA genotyping. The later analysis used no new phenotypic data to find candidate immune exposures, relying instead on TCR beta sequences and their occurrence across donors. An earlier analysis of 500 to 650 of the donors applied high-throughput TCR beta sequencing to assess whether each TCR beta V gene segment acted as functional or pseudogenic. Donor age, sex, ethnicity and CMV serostatus were compiled alongside the repertoire data. A later genetic analysis used genome-wide SNP genotypes for 398 of the 666 donors, treating that subset as a discovery cohort. Every discovery cohort repertoire had been produced on one sequencing platform. Class I and class II HLA loci were covered by the typing at four-digit resolution. The number of donors typed differed by locus, with about 629-640 for A, B, C, DRB1 and DQB1, around 500 for DQA1, 600 to 610 for DPA1, and approximately 470 for DPB1. Several DR-DQ haplotypes were handled as single units for association and clustering because linkage in the cohort was strong. Among 398 genotyped donors of the cohort, an average of 235,054 unique TCR beta nucleotide sequences were sequenced per donor, roughly a sixth of them non-productive.

From cysteine to phenylalanine, the CDR3 is 16 amino acids long. The read is trimmed to its CDR3 DNA, 48 bases read in frame from base 1. CDR1 is given as SGHNT and CDR2 as YYREEE, both from the germline V gene (reference sequence). The V end gives up 0 bases and the J end 3 bases, leaving 8 bases in the junction not matched to a gene. What the work shows at the level of the full study, not this receptor alone: The classifier was reported to diagnose cytomegalovirus status with high specificity and sensitivity in both the original and validation cohorts. In a later analysis, most CMV-associated TCR beta chains were found to appear HLA-restricted, with HLA associations seemingly driven largely by CMV exposure. A further reported finding was that TCR beta sequences accurately predicted the HLA-A and HLA-B alleles for most subjects in the first cohort. Across donors, most TCR sequences were observed very rarely, whereas some public TCRs were present in many individuals. Because the 87-base-pair reads could not distinguish some IMGT-functional V segments, including TRBV6-2 and TRBV6-3, those segments were excluded. A few of the identified cytomegalovirus-associated TCR beta chains were confirmed in vitro to be specific for cytomegalovirus antigens. Assigning TCR associations to individual alleles was difficult when HLA alleles, especially DR and DQ, strongly co-occurred. According to a later analysis, parvovirus B19, influenza, CMV and Epstein-Barr virus appeared linked to several top co-occurrence clusters. The presence/absence analyses assumed that sequencing depth was roughly uniform across donors, and that assumption may not be true. In a later analysis, HLA-associated TCR beta chains showed more clonal expansion and lower generation probabilities than non-associated chains that were equally common. A later genetic analysis reported fewer N-insertions in productive TCRs among donors in an Asian-associated ancestry cluster than the approximately 670-donor mean. The study listed 150 to 200 TCR beta chains as associated with cytomegalovirus. Because counts were too low, about 15 rarely observed V segments, including chromosome 9 orphons, were left out of the earlier analysis of approximately 500 of the donors. A cluster of highly shared sequence variants was judged likely to be a technical artifact of the sequencing pipeline. It was suggested by the authors that the approach could potentially be generalized to other disease states and immunological phenotypes. An association between a missense DCLRE1C variant and V-gene and J-gene trimming of TCR beta chains was found in a later genetic analysis and replicated in an independent cohort. The cohort was sequenced for TCR beta chains only, and without alpha or paired-chain data the features that could be detected were limited. In an earlier analysis of 500 to 650 of the donors, most TCR beta V segments appeared in productive rearrangements about 87% or about 30% of the time, broadly matching IMGT annotations. Because HLA typing was unavailable for some donors at each locus, only the typed subset was used in association tests. In a later analysis, TCR association rates were found to vary across HLA loci, with the most associated TCRs seen for DRB1 alleles and the fewest for HLA-C alleles. Linkage disequilibrium might explain the correlated functional status among segregating V segments, but an unknown experimental factor could not be excluded. For the cohort, immune exposure information was limited to CMV serostatus. At a false discovery rate of 0.05, a later analysis linked 16,000 or so TCR beta sequences to specific HLA alleles.

The library was prepared using the immunoSEQ multiplex PCR assay. A mixture of 60 forward primers for TCR Vbeta segments and 13 reverse primers for TCR Jbeta segments was used in the multiplex PCR. A multiplex PCR assay on genomic DNA amplified the CDR3 region of rearranged TCR beta genes. The amplified TCR beta libraries were sequenced on the Illumina HiSeq System as 87-base-pair reads. In the original analysis: A later analysis tallied roughly 80 million unique TCR beta chains across the 700 or so repertoires, and 10 million to 11 million of those chains were shared by two or more donors. Raw reads were error-corrected and collapsed into unique sequences with a nearest-neighbor algorithm that merged closely related sequences to remove PCR and sequencing errors. CDR3 sequences were aligned to IMGT reference sequences to assign V, D and J gene segments. For a sequence to be retained, at least a six-nucleotide match to both a V gene segment and a J gene segment was required. A rearrangement counted as productive if the CDR3 had no stop codons and remained in frame with V and J, and every other rearrangement counted as non-productive. Following IMGT convention, CDR3 was defined as the stretch from the second conserved V-encoded cysteine up to the conserved J-encoded phenylalanine. The earlier analysis of about 570 of the donors excluded any sequence lacking an unambiguous match to a single V gene segment. An earlier analysis of a few hundred of the donors called V segments functional above 56.7% productive rearrangements and segregating when the between-donor standard deviation exceeded 5%. A statistical classification framework was built for diagnosing cytomegalovirus status from the catalog of TCR beta chain sequences. A later analysis assigned V and J genes by comparing TCR nucleotide sequences with IMGT/GENE-DB human TR gene sequences. A later analysis assigned CDR3 sequences and most-parsimonious VDJ recombination scenarios with the TCRdist pipeline. A later analysis defined each TCR beta chain by its CDR3 amino acid sequence plus V-gene family, and excluded reads lacking a unique V-gene family. As a way to deal with suspected cross-contamination and a sequencing artifact, a later analysis dropped more than 500 nucleotide sequences that were highly shared and had low generation probability. In a later analysis, a clonal expansion index was calculated for each public chain from normalized within-repertoire ranks of inferred template counts. In a later analysis, generation probabilities were computed using a VDJ recombination model fitted to out-of-frame rearrangements, and the results were checked against IGoR. In a later analysis, TCR-TCR, TCR-HLA and TCR-CMV co-occurrence was scored with hypergeometric tests, and a repertoire-size bias correction was applied to TCR pairs. To estimate false discovery rates, a later analysis permuted the HLA or CMV assignments 20 times. In a later analysis, co-occurring TCRs were grouped with DBSCAN, and TCRdist sequence similarity was added when clustering was performed within HLA-allele-positive subsets. Repertoires with fewer than 30,000 or more than 120,000 public chains were left out of co-occurrence clustering, as were roughly five repertoires with anomalous nucleotide sharing. Imported from immuneACCESS, the table was reduced by TCRdb to in-frame sequences with V and J called. These copies leave out some clones; in studies compared against another copy, an unresolved V gene accounts for under half, and the cause of the remainder is not known. V, J and clone size are taken as reported in that table, and D and trimming were inferred from the DNA itself. The sample yields about 150,000 clones; around 80% were counted once. The ten largest make up more than 1.2% of the sample.

Concerning this clone itself: No antigen is known for it. The record has no base qualities; no much larger clone is one base away.

The cohort was made up of 500 to 800 healthy bone marrow donors. All cohort members were sampled while nominally healthy, although unrecorded immune exposures were likely present. The donor tested CMV seronegative and was one of the 352 seronegative cohort members. A peripheral blood sample was collected from each donor, and TCR beta sequencing was performed on peripheral blood mononuclear cells. Genomic DNA extraction from the blood cell samples was performed with the Qiagen DNeasy Blood Extraction Kit. Sequenced sample: PBMCs. The origin of this receptor is a man aged 18 to 29 in good health and CMV-seronegative. The sequence links TRBV5-4 to TRBJ2-7, with 8 bases aligning to TRBD1. The CDR3 loop reads CASSLEWQGAHYEQYF. The nucleotides read TGTGCCAGCAGCTTGGAGTGGCAGGGGGCACACTACGAGCAGTACTTC.